This note documents a single T cell receptor beta chain sequence. What it recognizes is unknown. The source of the sample is a study of read filtering for tumor transcriptome and immune sequencing. Looking at the study overall: R-ISS stage counts were about eight for I, 15 to 20 for II, 7 for III. TCR-mapped reads were about 4 to 11 million with IR-seq versus about 85 to 1,300 with RNA-seq. Transcriptome libraries were built from DNase-treated RNA. Study outcomes and limitations: Correlation between methods rose after single-read clonotypes were removed.

The library was built from roughly 400 ng RNA with molecular barcoded adaptors for alpha/delta and beta/gamma chains. TCRdb reprocessed the reads via MiXCR and lists one record per CDR3 protein. The sample lists tens of thousands of distinct CDR3 sequences; around 21% were seen once. The TCR comes from a donor aged 40 or older with multiple myeloma. The specimen sequenced was a population of CD138-negative cells sorted from bone marrow.

CDR3 protein: CASSPFGELQPQHF. CDR3 nucleotides: TGTGCCAGCAGCCCCTTCGGGGAATTACAGCCCCAGCATTTT. The chain is built from TRBV28 and TRBJ1-5; D gene uncertain. This CDR3 is built from 14 residues. Germline CDR1 reads MDHEN; CDR2 reads SYDVKM. Trimming took 6 bases from V and 7 from J, leaving 16 bases between them. The variable domain in full, completed from reference TRBV28 and TRBJ1-5, reads DVKVTQSSRYLVKRTGEKVFLECVQDMDHENMFWYRQDPGLGLRLIYFSYDVKMKEKGDIPEGYSVSREKKERFSLILESASTNQTSMYLCASSPFGELQPQHFGDGTRLSIL.